The 22 T cell receptor beta chains reported below all come from one sample, sequenced in a study of neurological immune-mediated disorders. TCRdb analysed the 5' RACE reads with MiXCR anew, one entry per CDR3 protein. The repertoire consists of some 48,000 distinct CDR3 sequences, with over 5.5% occurring once and the leading ten covering approximately 1.5%. Sequenced material: CD4+ T cells from blood. The receptors shown here come from a woman in her late teens or twenties with multiple sclerosis.

This clonotype was found many times. V and J are TRBV6-5 and TRBJ1-1; D remains ambiguous. The CDR3 loop spans 13 amino acids. With 7 bases removed from V and 6 bases from J, the gap between germline ends came to 15 bases. Germline-derived CDR1 and CDR2 are MNHEY and SVGAGI. CDR3 in amino acids: CASTSQNGAEAFF. Written as DNA, the CDR3 is TGTGCCAGCACTTCCCAGAATGGGGCTGAAGCTTTCTTT.

The genes are TRBV3-1 and TRBJ2-2; TRBD2 might be the D (5 bases). Looked up from germline, CDR1 is LGHDT and CDR2 is YNNKEL (reference sequence). The CDR3 consists of 14 residues. V lost 6 bases to trimming and J lost 6 bases, with 14 bases between them. CDR3 nucleotides: TGTGCCAGCAGTCAAACTAGGACGGCCGGGGAGCTGTTTTTT. Translated, it gives CASSQTRTAGELFF.

This clonotype was recorded at least ten times. V and J are TRBV4-2 and TRBJ2-7; D is ambiguous. V lost 1 base, J lost 3 bases, and 7 bases lay in between. The V gene's germline CDR1 is LGHNA and CDR2 YNFKEQ. This CDR3 is built from 13 residues. The CDR3 is CASSQGQDYEQYF. The CDR3 DNA reads TGTGCCAGCAGCCAAGGGCAGGACTACGAGCAGTACTTC.

This clonotype was counted ten times or more. This chain joins TRBV5-1 and TRBJ2-2, with TRBD1 matching over 9 bases. Germline-derived CDR1 and CDR2 are SGHRS and YFSETQ. This CDR3 has 17 residues. The V and J ends lost 2 bases and 2 bases, in that order; junction bases with no gene match: 7. Here the CDR3 reads CASSLTGTGLNTGELFF. CDR3 DNA: TGCGCCAGCAGCTTAACTGGGACAGGGCTAAACACCGGGGAGCTGTTTTTT. Full variable domain (missing parts from reference TRBV5-1 and TRBJ2-2): KAGVTQTPRYLIKTRGQQVTLSCSPISGHRSVSWYQQTPGQGLQFLFEYFSETQRNKGNFPGRFSGRQFSNSRSEMNVSTLELGDSALYLCASSLTGTGLNTGELFFGEGSRLTVL.

This clonotype was seen repeatedly, ten times or more. The gene calls are TRBV6-2 or TRBV6-3 and TRBJ1-1; no clear D gene. V lost 7 bases and J lost 3, with 6 bases in between. This CDR3 region has 11 residues. Germline V CDR1 and CDR2: MNHEY, SVGEGT. The CDR3 here is CASIFYTEAFF. CDR3 DNA sequence: TGTGCCAGCATTTTCTACACTGAAGCTTTCTTT.

This clonotype was seen repeatedly, ten times or more. V is TRBV20-1 and J is TRBJ1-2; D not resolved. The CDR3 covers 12 residues. Trimming took 3 bases from V and 4 from J, leaving 9 bases between them. CDR1 is DFQATT and CDR2 is SNEGSKA in the germline V gene (reference sequence). The CDR3 region has the DNA TGCAGTGCTAGCACGACTAGCTATGGCTACACCTTC. This gives the protein CSASTTSYGYTF.

There are many counts of this clonotype. V and J are TRBV7-9 and TRBJ2-7; D possibly matches TRBD1 or TRBD2 (5 bases each). Looked up from germline, CDR1 is SEHNR and CDR2 is FQNEAQ (reference sequence). The V gene lost 11 bases and the J gene lost 0 bases, with 11 bases spanning the gap. CDR3 length equals 12 residues. CDR3 region: CAGTGSSYEQYF. Here the CDR3 DNA reads TGTGCCGGGACGGGGAGCTCCTACGAGCAGTACTTC.

This clonotype was seen many times. V usage is TRBV20-1 and J usage is TRBJ1-4; 10 nucleotides align to TRBD1. The CDR3 loop spans 14 amino acids. V dropped 5 bases and J dropped 5; count of bases not matched to a gene: 5. CDR1 and CDR2 from the germline V gene are DFQATT and SNEGSKA (reference sequence). The CDR3 DNA is TGCAGTGCTGGACAGGGGGTCCGGAATGAAAAACTGTTTTTT. Translation: CSAGQGVRNEKLFF.

This clonotype was counted ten times or more. The rearrangement joins TRBV5-1 to TRBJ2-2; the match to TRBD1 covers 7 bases. Germline V gene sequence: CDR1 SGHRS, CDR2 YFSETQ. This CDR3 spans 15 amino acids. V lost 4 bases, J lost 2 bases, and 5 bases stayed unmatched. As DNA, the CDR3 is TGCGCCAGCAGCGGACGACAGGGAAACACCGGGGAGCTGTTTTTT. Amino acids: CASSGRQGNTGELFF.

This clonotype was detected ten times or more. This chain connects TRBV6-1 to TRBJ2-1; D possibly corresponds to TRBD1 (6 bases). The CDR3 length is 11 residues. Looked up from germline, CDR1 is MNHNS and CDR2 is SASEGT. Deletions cut 7 bases from V and 8 bases from J, with 9 bases between. CDR3 loop: CASKTGYEQFF. The CDR3 DNA is TGTGCCAGCAAAACAGGGTATGAGCAGTTCTTC.

This clonotype was recorded a few times. The chain uses TRBV20-1 and TRBJ2-2; 16 bases align to TRBD2. Per the germline V gene, CDR1 is DFQATT and CDR2 is SNEGSKA (reference sequence). V lost 4 bases and J lost 3; bases outside the gene matches: 8. This CDR3 is 18 amino acids long. CDR3 in DNA: TGCAGTGCTATTTTCCCGGGACTAGCGGGAGGGTACACCGGGGAGCTGTTTTTT. Residues: CSAIFPGLAGGYTGELFF.

This clonotype has just a few counts. DNA of the CDR3: TGTGCCAGCAGTGAATCCTCTCGGGATTCGGGAGAGCAGTACTTC. Amino acid sequence: CASSESSRDSGEQYF. The chain has TRBV25-1 and TRBJ2-7; the D gene is possibly TRBD2 (5 bases). The CDR3 is made up of 15 amino acids. The germline V gene encodes CDR1 MGHDK and CDR2 SYGVNS. The V gene lost 1 base and the J gene lost 7 bases, with 17 bases spanning the gap.

V usage is TRBV9 and J usage is TRBJ2-2; no definite D call. V was clipped by 3 bases and J by 7 bases, with 4 bases between them. This CDR3 comprises 11 residues. Per germline, CDR1 SGDLS and CDR2 YYNGEE. CDR3 coding DNA: TGTGCCAGCAGCGGGAACGGGGAGCTGTTTTTT. Its protein product is CASSGNGELFF.

J is TRBJ2-5 and V is TRBV10-3; TRBD2 aligns across 9 bases. The V gene's germline CDR1 is ENHRY and CDR2 SYGVKD. With 0 bases clipped from V and 3 bases from J, the junction kept 8 bases outside the gene matches. There are 17 residues in the CDR3. In DNA, the CDR3 is TGTGCCATCAGTGAGTCGACGTGGCGGGGGGGAGAAGAGACCCAGTACTTC. Encoded protein: CAISESTWRGGEETQYF.

This clonotype has a count of ten or more. The chain combines TRBV28 with TRBJ2-1, with 9 nucleotides matching TRBD2. CDR1 is MDHEN, CDR2 SYDVKM, per germline. This CDR3 contains 14 residues. V was pared by 7 bases and J by 8 bases, with 9 bases of the junction left unmatched. Here the CDR3 reads CASKRGAWLHEQFF. Written as DNA, the CDR3 is TGTGCCAGCAAGCGGGGGGCATGGCTCCATGAGCAGTTCTTC.

This clonotype occurred many times. The CDR3: CASSLTDSNTGELFF. The CDR3 nucleotides read TGTGCCAGCAGTCTGACAGACAGTAACACCGGGGAGCTGTTTTTT. This chain connects TRBV5-5 to TRBJ2-2, with D possibly TRBD1 on 5 matching bases. Germline V CDR1 and CDR2: SGHKS, YYEKEE (reference sequence). CDR3 length: 15 residues. Trimming left V 5 bases short and J 2 bases short, with 13 bases between. Looking up the rest from reference TRBV5-5 and TRBJ2-2 gives the full variable domain: DAGVTQSPTHLIKTRGQQVTLRCSPISGHKSVSWYQQVLGQGPQFIFQYYEKEERGRGNFPDRFSARQFPNYSSELNVNALLLGDSALYLCASSLTDSNTGELFFGEGSRLTVL.

This clonotype was detected ten times or more. This chain joins TRBV20-1 and TRBJ2-1, with 12 nucleotides matching TRBD2. The CDR3 loop spans 15 amino acids. V was clipped by 2 bases and J by 7 bases; unmatched bases: 6. Germline V gives CDR1 DFQATT, CDR2 SNEGSKA (reference sequence). The CDR3 protein is CSARTASGGVNEQFF. In DNA form, the CDR3 reads TGCAGTGCTAGAACGGCTAGCGGGGGGGTTAATGAGCAGTTCTTC.

In this sample, this clonotype turned up many times. The V call is TRBV29-1, the J call TRBJ1-5, with D maybe TRBD1 (6 bases). The CDR3 has 13 amino acids. V was pared by 4 bases and J by 4 bases, with 11 bases between. The V gene's germline CDR1 is SQVTM and CDR2 ANQGSEA. The DNA of the CDR3 is TGCAGCGTTGGTAGGGACAAAAATCAGCCCCAGCATTTT. It encodes CSVGRDKNQPQHF.

This clonotype was observed a handful of times. This chain connects TRBV20-1 to TRBJ1-2; 8 bases agree with TRBD1. The V and J ends lost 4 bases and 2 bases, in that order; junction bases with no gene match: 9. The CDR3 loop spans 15 amino acids. Germline CDR1 and CDR2: DFQATT and SNEGSKA (reference sequence). The CDR3 nucleotides read TGCAGTGCTACGAAGGACAGGGCGAGCAACTATGGCTACACCTTC. Translated: CSATKDRASNYGYTF.

This clonotype was counted many times. The rearrangement uses TRBV20-1 and TRBJ2-3, with no clear D. Germline V gene lookup returns CDR1 DFQATT and CDR2 SNEGSKA (reference sequence). V lost 8 bases, J lost 0 bases, and 15 bases lay in between. This CDR3 spans 14 amino acids. The CDR3 sequence is CSQRALTSTDTQYF. The DNA for the CDR3 is TGCAGTCAAAGAGCGTTAACTAGCACAGATACGCAGTATTTT.

In its sample, this clonotype was seen many times. V is TRBV29-1 and J is TRBJ2-5; the match to TRBD2 covers 14 bases. Germline values: CDR1 SQVTM, CDR2 ANQGSEA. This CDR3 contains 17 residues. V was pared by 6 bases and J by 2 bases, with 11 bases of the junction left unmatched. The CDR3 here is CSVRGVGLAGGQETQYF. DNA of the CDR3: TGCAGCGTCCGGGGGGTTGGACTAGCGGGAGGTCAAGAGACCCAGTACTTC. Variable domain in full (rest from reference TRBV29-1 and TRBJ2-5): SAVISQKPSRDICQRGTSLTIQCQVDSQVTMMFWYRQQPGQSLTLIATANQGSEATYESGFVIDKFPISRPNLTFSTLTVSNMSPEDSSIYLCSVRGVGLAGGQETQYFGPGTRLLVL.

This clonotype showed up many times. This chain links TRBV3-1 with TRBJ1-3; 7 bases match TRBD1. CDR1 is LGHDT, CDR2 YNNKEL, per germline (reference sequence). The CDR3 length is 15 residues. With V trimmed by 6 bases and J by 0 bases, 5 bases remained unmatched. The CDR3 region has the DNA TGTGCCAGCAGACTCAGGGGGGACTCTGGAAACACCATATATTTT. This gives the protein CASRLRGDSGNTIYF.